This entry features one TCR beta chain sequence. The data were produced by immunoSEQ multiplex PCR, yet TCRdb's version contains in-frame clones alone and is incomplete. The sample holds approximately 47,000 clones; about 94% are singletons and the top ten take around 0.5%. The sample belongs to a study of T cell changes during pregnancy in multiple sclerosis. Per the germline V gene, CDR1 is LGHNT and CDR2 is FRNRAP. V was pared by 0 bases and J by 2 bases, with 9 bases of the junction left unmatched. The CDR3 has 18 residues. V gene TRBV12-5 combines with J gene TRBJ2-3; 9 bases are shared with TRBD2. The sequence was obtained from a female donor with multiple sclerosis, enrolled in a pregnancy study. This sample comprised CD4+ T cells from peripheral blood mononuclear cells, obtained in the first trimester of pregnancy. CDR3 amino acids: CASGLVGLAGKTTDTQYF. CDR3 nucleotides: TGTGCTAGTGGTTTGGTCGGTCTAGCGGGGAAGACCACAGATACGCAGTATTTT.